The present T cell receptor (beta chain) was sequenced within a study of blood T cell repertoires in COVID-19. V dropped 3 bases and J dropped 13 bases, with 12 bases sitting between them. There are 10 residues in the CDR3. Germline-derived CDR1 and CDR2 are DFQATT and SNEGSKA (reference sequence). This clone was seen just once. Authors' data handling: Quantification of nucleated cells was approximated via reference gene primer amplification. Here immunoSEQ multiplex PCR was the method, and the copy in TCRdb shows in-frame clones only, minus some. V, J and clone size are taken as reported in that table, and D and trimming were inferred from the DNA itself. The sample lists 250,000 to 350,000 clones; roughly nine tenths were seen once.

Material: peripheral blood. This chain connects TRBV20-1 to TRBJ1-2; D is unresolved. The receptor was isolated from a woman in her 40s who had recovered from COVID-19. CDR3 bases: TGCAGTGCTAGGTCCAGCGTCCTCACCTTC. It is translated as CSARSSVLTF.